This paragraph covers one T cell receptor (beta chain) sequence. There is no known antigen for this receptor. The missing conserved phenylalanine or tryptophan at the end of this CDR3 makes a read error likely. It is unclear where the CDR3 begins or ends on the DNA, so no DNA is shown, and the CDR3 is as TCRdb lists it. The data originate from a study of CD8+CD57+ T cells in acquired aplastic anemia (dated by TCRdb to 2016 to 2019). Notes on the research overall: On average, sorted CD4+ and CD8+ cells yielded approximately 3 ug of extracted DNA, with a range of roughly 0.17 to 30 ug. For healthy donor samples, the average read count was around 9.8 million for CD4+ cells and approximately 12 million for CD8+ cells.

The CDR3 numbers 13 amino acids, ends counted. CDR1 is given as SGHTA and CDR2 as FQGTGA, both from the germline V gene. General findings and caveats noted by the study authors: Some 31 CD8+ CDR3 sequences were shared between patients and controls but appeared highly expressed in patients and within their immunodominant clones. CD8+ Simpson's diversity did not differ significantly between patients and healthy controls (P=0.060).

The study deep-sequenced TCR repertoires of sorted CD4+ and CD8+ blood T cells from severe aplastic anemia patients and healthy subjects. Ficoll-Paque density gradient centrifugation was used to isolate peripheral blood mononuclear cells. Before DNA extraction, CD4+ and CD8+ T cells were sorted by FACS or by magnetic beads. Genomic DNA served as template for TCR beta VDJ combination and CDR3 sequence profiling. An Illumina HiSeq 2000 was used for TCR repertoire sequencing. Concerning the study's data processing: TRBV/TRBJ rearrangement plots, CDR3 size and DJ length profiles, and Simpson's diversity index were used to evaluate the repertoires. Whichever DNA sequence was most abundant in the deep sequencing data was defined as the immunodominant clone. CDR3 amino acid sequences were screened for sharing across subjects and were compared with published repertoires and the VDJdb database. Starting from the raw public reads, TCRdb applied fastp trimming at Q25, assembled clones with MiXCR and retained in-frame beta chains. Every entry covers one CDR3 protein and lists the most common genes and DNA from its rows. These V and J calls are TCRdb output, not the study's own analysis. A total of 350,000 to 450,000 distinct CDR3 sequences appear in this sample, 65% to 75% of them only once. In total, the top ten clones hold 3.5% to 4.5% of the sample.

In this chain, TRBV7-3 is recombined with TRBJ2-3; the listed D gene, TRBD2, was not tested against the DNA. This clonotype was obtained from a human donor in good health, serving as a control. The sample was sorted CD4+, CD8+, or CD8+CD57+ T cells (not recorded which) from PBMCs. The CDR3 loop reads CASSSALLESRYT.